The 16 T cell receptor beta chains below come from one sample, sequenced in a study of response to subunit inactivated influenza vaccine. TCRdb reprocessed the RT-PCR reads via MiXCR and lists one record per CDR3 protein. The sample holds roughly 540,000 distinct CDR3 sequences, around 25% seen once. This same sample was also taken into another study, of T cells expressing NK-cell markers. As that study records: The authors generated TCR beta cDNA through 5'RACE template switching with UMIs.

The source was CD4+ T cells sorted from PBMCs, collected less than 13 days after vaccination. The source is a man aged 50-59 years who received an inactivated influenza vaccine.

This clonotype came up a few times. This rearrangement joins TRBV28 to TRBJ2-7, with D tentatively TRBD2 (6 bases). The CDR3 extends over 14 amino acids. V lost 3 bases and J 1 base, leaving 10 bases between the germline ends. The germline CDR1 and CDR2 sequences are MDHEN and SYDVKM. The CDR3: CASSFQGLSYEQYF. The CDR3 nucleotides are TGTGCCAGCAGTTTCCAGGGACTGTCCTACGAGCAGTACTTC.

The chain carries TRBV6-5 and TRBJ2-1, with D possibly matching TRBD2 (6 bases). The CDR3 extends over 15 amino acids. CDR1 and CDR2 from the germline V gene are MNHEY and SVGAGI. Trimming left V 4 bases short and J 5 bases short, with 15 bases between. DNA of the CDR3: TGTGCCAGCAGTTGGGGTCTAGGGAGGCACAATGAGCAGTTCTTC. As protein: CASSWGLGRHNEQFF.

The chain recombines TRBV28 with TRBJ2-1, with 8 bases identical to TRBD2. V lost 3 bases to trimming and J lost 7 bases; unmatched junction nucleotides: 14. Germline CDR1 and CDR2: MDHEN and SYDVKM. The CDR3 is made up of 17 amino acids. In DNA form, the CDR3 reads TGTGCCAGCAGTTTCTCGAAGGCTAAGCGGGAGTGGAATGAGCAGTTCTTC. Its protein is CASSFSKAKREWNEQFF.

This chain joins TRBV6-2 or TRBV6-3 and TRBJ2-7; the match to TRBD2 covers 8 bases. The CDR3 spans 15 residues. Germline CDR1 reads MNHEY; CDR2 reads SVGEGT. Trimming cost V 6 bases and J 3 bases; bases outside gene matches: 10. The DNA of the CDR3 is TGTGCCAGCAGCCTCGGCGGGACTAGAGGCTACGAGCAGTACTTC. Amino acids: CASSLGGTRGYEQYF.

This clonotype was observed a few times. CDR3 protein: CASSSAPQGRNSGANVLTF. The CDR3 nucleotides are TGTGCCAGCAGCTCCGCCCCCCAGGGCAGAAACTCTGGGGCCAACGTCCTGACTTTC. The rearrangement links TRBV5-5 to TRBJ2-6, with a tentative D call TRBD1 (5 bases). Trimming removed 3 bases from V and 0 bases from J, with 19 bases in between. Per germline, CDR1 SGHKS and CDR2 YYEKEE (reference sequence). The CDR3 totals 19 residues.

J is TRBJ1-1 and V is TRBV5-1; D gene unclear. The length of the CDR3 is 14 residues. V was trimmed by 5 bases and J by 1 base, leaving 12 bases between them. Per the germline V gene, CDR1 is SGHRS and CDR2 is YFSETQ. Here the CDR3 reads CASRAQRSNTEAFF. The CDR3 DNA is TGCGCCAGCAGGGCCCAGCGGTCGAACACTGAAGCTTTCTTT.

The rearrangement joins TRBV9 to TRBJ2-1; no clear D gene. V lost 1 base and J lost 4, with 12 bases in between. This CDR3 has 15 amino acids. Germline CDR1 and CDR2: SGDLS and YYNGEE. The CDR3 here is CASSVRPESYNEQFF. The CDR3 nucleotides are TGTGCCAGCAGCGTACGCCCGGAGAGTTACAATGAGCAGTTCTTC.

The chain combines TRBV28 with TRBJ1-5; D gene uncertain. Trimming removed 6 bases from V and 11 bases from J, with 26 bases in between. This CDR3 contains 16 residues. The germline CDR1 and CDR2 sequences are MDHEN and SYDVKM. In nucleotides, the CDR3 is TGTGCCAGCAGAATCACTCCTGCCCAGAGAATTGAGTCCCAGCATTTT. This translates into CASRITPAQRIESQHF. The whole variable domain, filled in from reference TRBV28 and TRBJ1-5, reads DVKVTQSSRYLVKRTGEKVFLECVQDMDHENMFWYRQDPGLGLRLIYFSYDVKMKEKGDIPEGYSVSREKKERFSLILESASTNQTSMYLCASRITPAQRIESQHFGDGTRLSIL.

This clonotype was detected a few times. This chain links TRBV24-1 with TRBJ1-5, with D possibly matching TRBD1 (6 bases). V dropped 3 bases and J dropped 6 bases, with 14 bases sitting between them. The CDR3 sequence is 15 residues long. CDR1 is KGHDR and CDR2 is SFDVKD in the germline V gene. CDR3 sequence reads: CATSDPAHRVQPQHF. In DNA form, the CDR3 reads TGTGCCACCAGTGATCCGGCCCACAGGGTTCAGCCCCAGCATTTT.

This clonotype has just a few counts. This chain uses TRBV4-3 with TRBJ1-1, with TRBD1 as a possible D gene (5 bases). Deletions cut 7 bases from V and 6 bases from J, with 18 bases between. In germline, CDR1 is LGHNA, CDR2 YSLEER. The CDR3 is 14 residues long. Here the CDR3 reads CASTPSAGVAEAFF. In DNA form, the CDR3 reads TGCGCCAGCACCCCTAGTGCGGGGGTCGCTGAAGCTTTCTTT.

The J gene is TRBJ2-4, the V gene TRBV5-1; 10 bases are shared with TRBD2. CDR1 SGHRS and CDR2 YFSETQ come from the germline V gene. J lost 7 bases, V lost 4 bases, and 11 bases had no gene match. The CDR3 extends over 16 amino acids. The CDR3 DNA follows: TGCGCCAGCAGCCTGGGCCCAGCGGGAGGGAAGAACATTCAGTACTTC. Encoded protein: CASSLGPAGGKNIQYF.

The chain employs TRBV27 and TRBJ1-5; no reliable D call. The CDR3 is made up of 12 amino acids. Germline CDR1 and CDR2: MNHEY and SMNVEV (reference sequence). Deletions cut 4 bases from V and 4 bases from J, with 5 bases between. CDR3 residues: CASSSINQPQHF. The CDR3 bases are TGTGCCAGCAGTTCCATAAATCAGCCCCAGCATTTT.

The V call is TRBV20-1, the J call TRBJ2-2, with D possibly being TRBD2 (5 bases). Germline CDR1 is DFQATT and CDR2 is SNEGSKA (reference sequence). V lost 5 bases and J 0 bases, leaving 16 bases between the germline ends. The CDR3 loop spans 16 amino acids. CDR3: CSAPPLRGANTGELFF. CDR3 coding DNA: TGCAGTGCTCCACCCCTCCGGGGAGCGAACACCGGGGAGCTGTTTTTT.

The V gene is TRBV30, the J gene TRBJ2-7, with D possibly matching TRBD2 (6 bases). Germline V gives CDR1 GTSNPN, CDR2 SVGIG (reference sequence). This CDR3 has 14 amino acids. V was shortened by 2 bases and J by 2 bases, with 13 bases between the two germline ends. The CDR3 DNA sequence: TGTGCCTGGAGTCGCGGGGATTACACCTACGAGCAGTACTTC. The encoded protein is CAWSRGDYTYEQYF.

In its sample, this clonotype was seen a few times. This rearrangement joins TRBV25-1 to TRBJ2-5, with 8 nucleotides matching TRBD2. The CDR3 has 16 residues. Germline CDR1 reads MGHDK; CDR2 reads SYGVNS. Trimming took 3 bases from V and 4 from J; bases not matched to a gene: 10. CDR3 loop: CASSDSAGGNSETQYF. For the CDR3, the DNA is TGTGCCAGCAGTGATAGCGCGGGAGGAAATTCAGAGACCCAGTACTTC.

V is TRBV7-2 and J is TRBJ2-7, with TRBD1 as a possible D gene (5 bases). There are 12 residues in the CDR3. V was clipped by 6 bases and J by 7 bases, with 13 bases between them. The germline V gene encodes CDR1 SGHTA and CDR2 FQGNSA. CDR3 DNA: TGTGCCAGCAGTCCAGGGTTTTCGGAGCAGTACTTC. Protein product: CASSPGFSEQYF.